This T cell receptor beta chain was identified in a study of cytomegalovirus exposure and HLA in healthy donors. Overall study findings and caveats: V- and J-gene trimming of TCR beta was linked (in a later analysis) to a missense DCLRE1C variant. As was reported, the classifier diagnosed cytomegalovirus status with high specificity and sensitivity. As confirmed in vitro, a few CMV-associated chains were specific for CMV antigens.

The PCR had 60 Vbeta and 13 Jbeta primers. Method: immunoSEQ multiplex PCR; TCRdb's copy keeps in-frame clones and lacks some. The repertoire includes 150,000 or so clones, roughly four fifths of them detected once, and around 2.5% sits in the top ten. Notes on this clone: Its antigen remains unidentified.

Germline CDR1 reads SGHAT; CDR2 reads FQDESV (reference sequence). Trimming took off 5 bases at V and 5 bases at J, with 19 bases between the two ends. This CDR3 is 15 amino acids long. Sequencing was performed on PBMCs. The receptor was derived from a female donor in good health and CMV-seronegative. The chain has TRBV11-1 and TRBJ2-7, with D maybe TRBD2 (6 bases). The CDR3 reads CASSRLGLRLDEQYF. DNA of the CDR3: TGTGCCAGCAGCAGACTAGGGTTGAGGTTGGACGAGCAGTACTTC.